This TCR beta chain was recovered during a study of T cell responses to AZD1222 COVID-19 vaccine. This CDR3 is 15 amino acids long. Germline V gives CDR1 MRHNA, CDR2 SNTAGT. With 4 bases clipped from V and 7 bases from J, the junction kept 4 bases outside the gene matches. This clone was observed once. Antigen: not known. Study results and limitations: With two AZD1222 doses given, Spike-specific TCR breadth and depth both rose.

The data were produced by immunoSEQ multiplex PCR, yet TCRdb's version contains in-frame clones alone and is incomplete. The sample lists over 150,000 clones, roughly 92% occurring once. Material: peripheral blood, obtained on day 0 of AZD1222 vaccination. The source is an adult in good health. This rearrangement joins TRBV6-4 to TRBJ2-1; 13 nucleotides align to TRBD2. The CDR3 bases are TGTGCCAGCAGTGCCGGGACTAGCGGGAAGAATGAGCAGTTCTTC. Translated: CASSAGTSGKNEQFF.